This T cell receptor beta chain was identified during a study of blood T cell repertoires in COVID-19. All enrollees were roughly 18 to 89 years old and from about 24 US areas. The data were produced by immunoSEQ multiplex PCR, yet TCRdb's version contains in-frame clones alone and is incomplete. This sample has 200,000 to 250,000 clones, with 80% to 90% found just once. V was pared by 2 bases and J by 5 bases, with 10 bases between. Germline CDR1 GTSNPN, CDR2 SVGIG (reference sequence). CDR3 length: 12 amino acids. J is TRBJ2-7 and V is TRBV30; weak D call: TRBD1 (5 bases). What was sequenced was PBMCs or T cells enriched from blood (not recorded which). This clonotype was sampled from a man aged 30 to 45 who had recovered from COVID-19. The chain's CDR3 is CAWSSGFHEQYF. As DNA, the CDR3 is TGTGCCTGGAGTTCAGGGTTCCACGAGCAGTACTTC. Full variable domain (outside the CDR3, taken from reference TRBV30 and TRBJ2-7): SQTIHQWPATLVQPVGSPLSLECTVEGTSNPNLYWYRQAAGRGLQLLFYSVGIGQISSEVPQNLSASRPQDRQFILSSKKLLLSDSGFYLCAWSSGFHEQYFGPGTRLTVT.